These T cell receptor beta chains were read from a single sample in a study of blood T cells in healthy people across ages. One entry per CDR3 protein results from TCRdb running MiXCR on the 5' RACE reads. The sample shows 750,000 to 850,000 distinct CDR3 sequences, 20% to 25% of them seen only once. Another study also made use of these data, one on T cells of mothers and their children.

The sequencing input was blood. Receptors originate from a boy younger than 18 in good health. CDR3s include the opening cysteine and the closing phenylalanine or tryptophan.

TRBJ2-7 | TRBV7-3 | CASSILGQGAYEQYF
TRBJ1-6 | TRBV10-3 | CAISEQPGQGSEVHF
TRBJ1-6 | TRBV5-5 | CASSRSLQGSNNSPLHF
TRBJ2-1 | TRBV28 | CASSQTGVSDEQFF
TRBJ2-1 | TRBV29-1 | CSALGVNEQFF
TRBJ1-4 | TRBV30 | CAWSVGHYEKLFF
TRBJ1-5 | TRBV15 | CATSRDGVSQPQHF
TRBJ2-1 | TRBV25-1 | CASSESLAGSNEQFF
TRBJ1-5 | TRBV7-2 | CASSYRGDQPQHF
TRBJ1-4 | TRBV4-3 | CASSQRMGATNEKLFF